This T cell receptor (beta chain) is drawn from a study of siplizumab effects on memory and regulatory T cells. Points from the study as a whole: Alloreactive sequences traceable to unstimulated CD4+ memory cells declined significantly under siplizumab. A small minority of alloreactive clones were mapped to unstimulated subsets.

Per sample, roughly 10^5 TCR templates underwent assay. Clones were sequenced by immunoSEQ multiplex PCR, and TCRdb holds only the in-frame ones, with some missing. The table lists roughly 50,000 clones, roughly 84% of them singletons. Worth noting for this clone: Its antigen is not identified.

This CDR3 contains 14 residues. CDR1 WNHNN and CDR2 SYGVQD come from the germline V gene (reference sequence). V was cut by 0 bases and J by 7 bases, with 10 bases left in between. What was sequenced was naive CD8+ T cells sorted from blood. V usage is TRBV10-1 and J usage is TRBJ2-1; the D is unclear. The receptor was derived from a human donor in good health. For the CDR3, the DNA is TGCGCCAGCAGTGAGTCGGCTGGTCTGAATGAGCAGTTCTTC. Translation gives CASSESAGLNEQFF.